This entry features one T cell receptor beta chain sequence. V lost 4 bases and J 15 bases, leaving 13 bases between the germline ends. From germline, CDR1 is MGHRA and CDR2 YSYEKL. This CDR3 contains 11 residues. This sample was taken from a study of T cells after somatic rescue of genetic block. Produced via immunoSEQ multiplex PCR; TCRdb's table is partial and in-frame only. Of 60,000 to 75,000 clones in the sample, just over 90% were seen once. The TCR comes from a man in his forties or fifties. This chain links TRBV4-1 with TRBJ2-1; a possible D gene is TRBD2 (6 bases). The sequencing sample was made of peripheral blood mononuclear cells (PBMCs). The CDR3 region is CASSRSGSWFF. The CDR3 DNA reads TGCGCCAGCAGCCGCTCCGGGAGTTGGTTCTTC.